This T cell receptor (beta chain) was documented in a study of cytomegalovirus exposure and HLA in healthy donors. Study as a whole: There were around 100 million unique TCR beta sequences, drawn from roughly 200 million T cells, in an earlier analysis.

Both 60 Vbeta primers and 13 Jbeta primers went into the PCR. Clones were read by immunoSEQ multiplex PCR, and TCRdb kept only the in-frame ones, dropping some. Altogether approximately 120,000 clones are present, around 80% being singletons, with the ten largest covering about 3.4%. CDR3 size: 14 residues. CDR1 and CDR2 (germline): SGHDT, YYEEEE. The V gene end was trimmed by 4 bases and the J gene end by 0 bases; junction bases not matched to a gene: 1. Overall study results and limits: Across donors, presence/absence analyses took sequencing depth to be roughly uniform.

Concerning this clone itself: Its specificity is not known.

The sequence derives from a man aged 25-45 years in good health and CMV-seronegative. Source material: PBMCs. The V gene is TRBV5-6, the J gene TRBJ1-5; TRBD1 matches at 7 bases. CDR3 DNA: TGTGCCAGCAGCCGGGACAGTAGCAATCAGCCCCAGCATTTT. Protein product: CASSRDSSNQPQHF.